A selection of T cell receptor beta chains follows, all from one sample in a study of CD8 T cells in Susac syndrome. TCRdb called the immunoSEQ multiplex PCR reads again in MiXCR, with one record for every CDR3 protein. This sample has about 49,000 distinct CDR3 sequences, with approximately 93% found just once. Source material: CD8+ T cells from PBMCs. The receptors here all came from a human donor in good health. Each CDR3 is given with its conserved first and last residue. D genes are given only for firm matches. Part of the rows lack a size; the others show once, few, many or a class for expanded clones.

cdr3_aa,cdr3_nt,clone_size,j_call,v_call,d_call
CASSPTSSSYNEQFF,TGCGCCAGCAGCCCGACTTCCAGCTCCTACAATGAGCAGTTCTTC,.,TRBJ2-1,TRBV4-1,.
CASSVPQGINTEAFF,TGTGCCAGCAGCGTGCCACAGGGGATCAACACTGAAGCTTTCTTT,once,TRBJ1-1,TRBV9,TRBD1
CASSALGWADTQYF,TGTGCCAGCAGCGCATTAGGGTGGGCAGATACGCAGTATTTT,.,TRBJ2-3,TRBV7-2,.
CASSEPRQGRNNEQFF,TGCGCCAGCAGTGAGCCCCGACAGGGAAGAAACAATGAGCAGTTCTTC,.,TRBJ2-1,TRBV10-2,TRBD1
CATRPVDGRDYEAFF,TGTGCCACCAGACCTGTAGATGGCCGGGACTATGAAGCTTTCTTT,.,TRBJ1-1,TRBV15,.
CASSLTSGSIMRYF,TGTGCCAGCAGTTTGACTAGCGGTAGTATAATGAGGTACTTC,.,TRBJ2-7,TRBV27,TRBD2
CSATPKRLAKNIQYF,TGCAGTGCTACGCCCAAGCGGCTAGCCAAAAACATTCAGTACTTC,.,TRBJ2-4,TRBV20-1,.
CASSLLRLAGRGEYEQYF,TGTGCCAGCAGTTTATTAAGACTAGCGGGAAGAGGGGAGTACGAGCAGTACTTC,.,TRBJ2-7,TRBV28,TRBD2
CASSRFGQGIYTF,TGTGCCAGTAGTCGATTTGGACAGGGAATTTACACCTTC,.,TRBJ1-2,TRBV19,TRBD1
CSVSGGAELNTEAFF,TGCAGCGTTAGCGGGGGGGCAGAACTAAACACTGAAGCTTTCTTT,.,TRBJ1-1,TRBV29-1,.
CASSFGGPYNEQFF,TGTGCCAGCAGTTTTGGGGGCCCCTACAATGAGCAGTTCTTC,.,TRBJ2-1,TRBV12-3/TRBV12-4,.
CASSLWTGQPQHF,TGTGCCAGCAGCCTCTGGACGGGTCAGCCCCAGCATTTT,.,TRBJ1-5,TRBV14,.
CAIHSGRAAGELFF,TGTGCAATTCATAGCGGGAGGGCCGCCGGGGAGCTGTTTTTT,.,TRBJ2-2,TRBV2,TRBD2
CASSPRPGVAGGETQYF,TGTGCCAGCAGCCCCCGCCCAGGGGTAGCGGGAGGCGAGACCCAGTACTTC,.,TRBJ2-5,TRBV9,TRBD2
CASSLAQTGQETQYF,TGTGCCAGCAGTTTGGCCCAAACAGGGCAAGAGACCCAGTACTTC,.,TRBJ2-5,TRBV27,.
CSADPRGAGGPYEQFF,TGCAGTGCCGACCCAAGGGGAGCGGGAGGGCCGTATGAGCAGTTCTTC,.,TRBJ2-1,TRBV20-1,TRBD2
CASSQDPGSSYEQYF,TGCGCCAGCAGCCAAGACCCGGGATCCTCCTACGAGCAGTACTTC,.,TRBJ2-7,TRBV4-1,.
CASSRLQRGGMNEQFF,TGTGCCAGCAGCAGACTCCAGAGAGGGGGGATGAATGAGCAGTTCTTC,.,TRBJ2-1,TRBV6-2/TRBV6-3,.
CASSQGVTYEQYF,TGTGCCAGCAGCCAAGGAGTAACCTACGAGCAGTACTTC,once,TRBJ2-7,TRBV3-1,.
CASSFVSVGLSYEQYF,TGTGCCAGCAGTTTTGTCTCCGTTGGACTCTCCTACGAGCAGTACTTC,once,TRBJ2-7,TRBV12-3/TRBV12-4,.
CSARDLGQGTYEQYF,TGCAGTGCTAGAGATCTAGGACAGGGAACCTACGAGCAGTACTTC,.,TRBJ2-7,TRBV20-1,TRBD1
CSARDGSSSTDTQYF,TGCAGTGCTAGAGACGGGTCCAGCAGCACAGATACGCAGTATTTT,.,TRBJ2-3,TRBV20-1,.
CSASNVASWETQYF,TGCAGTGCTAGTAACGTTGCTAGCTGGGAGACCCAGTACTTC,once,TRBJ2-5,TRBV20-1,.
CASSGDSLNQPQHF,TGTGCCAGCAGCGGCGACAGTCTTAATCAGCCCCAGCATTTT,.,TRBJ1-5,TRBV12-3/TRBV12-4,.
CASSQDQRLGRQETQYF,TGTGCCAGCAGCCAAGATCAGCGGCTCGGCCGGCAAGAGACCCAGTACTTC,.,TRBJ2-5,TRBV3-1,.
CSVGTSGSSYLTDTQYF,TGCAGCGTTGGGACTAGCGGGAGTTCATACCTCACAGATACGCAGTATTTT,.,TRBJ2-3,TRBV29-1,TRBD2
CATGGTGTDTQYF,TGTGCCACCGGGGGAACCGGCACAGATACGCAGTATTTT,.,TRBJ2-3,TRBV28,.
CASSLRGGLQETQYF,TGTGCCAGCAGTTTAAGGGGGGGACTCCAAGAGACCCAGTACTTC,.,TRBJ2-5,TRBV27,.
CASTGTGLYNEQFF,TGTGCCAGCACCGGGACAGGGCTGTACAATGAGCAGTTCTTC,.,TRBJ2-1,TRBV9,TRBD1
CASSLWSNTEAFF,TGTGCCAGCAGCTTATGGAGCAACACTGAAGCTTTCTTT,.,TRBJ1-1,TRBV11-2,.
CASSKGGSSQDTQYF,TGTGCCAGCAGCAAAGGTGGCTCCTCCCAAGATACGCAGTATTTT,.,TRBJ2-3,TRBV21-1,.
CASSSGTDYEQYF,TGTGCCAGCAGCTCCGGGACGGACTACGAGCAGTACTTC,.,TRBJ2-7,TRBV13,.
CASSSGKAGANVLTF,TGTGCCAGCAGCTCCGGAAAAGCTGGGGCCAACGTCCTGACTTTC,.,TRBJ2-6,TRBV7-9,.
CASSEEPDVVSGANVLTF,TGTGCCAGCAGTGAGGAGCCGGACGTGGTCTCTGGGGCCAACGTCCTGACTTTC,.,TRBJ2-6,TRBV2,.
CASGAVLYEQYF,TGTGCCAGCGGGGCTGTTCTCTACGAGCAGTACTTC,.,TRBJ2-7,TRBV14,.
CASSQGGSTEAFF,TGCGCCAGCAGCCAAGGAGGGAGCACTGAAGCTTTCTTT,.,TRBJ1-1,TRBV4-1,.
CASSLATGIDEQFF,TGCGCCAGCAGCTTGGCGACAGGAATCGATGAGCAGTTCTTC,.,TRBJ2-1,TRBV5-1,.
CSAVTGDTGALFF,TGCAGCGCCGTGACAGGGGACACCGGGGCGCTGTTTTTT,.,TRBJ2-2,TRBV29-1,TRBD1
CSVEDSSSGQGKGYTF,TGCAGCGTTGAAGATTCGTCGAGTGGGCAGGGGAAGGGCTACACCTTC,.,TRBJ1-2,TRBV29-1,.
CASSLGFGELFF,TGTGCCAGCAGCTTGGGGTTCGGGGAGCTGTTTTTT,few,TRBJ2-2,TRBV7-2,.
CASSLGVSNQPQHF,TGTGCCAGCAGTTTAGGGGTCAGCAATCAGCCCCAGCATTTT,.,TRBJ1-5,TRBV28,.
CASSDLPKWGGTDTQYF,TGTGCCAGCAGTGACCTACCTAAGTGGGGTGGGACAGATACGCAGTATTTT,.,TRBJ2-3,TRBV25-1,.
CSVVLAGPYEQYF,TGCAGCGTCGTACTAGCGGGCCCCTACGAGCAGTACTTC,.,TRBJ2-7,TRBV29-1,TRBD2
CASSFPGTASYEQYF,TGCGCCAGCAGCTTCCCCGGGACAGCCTCCTACGAGCAGTACTTC,.,TRBJ2-7,TRBV5-1,TRBD1
CASNPGQGTSYEQYF,TGTGCCAGCAATCCGGGACAGGGGACGTCCTACGAGCAGTACTTC,.,TRBJ2-7,TRBV6-6,TRBD1
CASRTGGAGELFF,TGTGCCAGCAGGACGGGGGGAGCCGGGGAGCTGTTTTTT,.,TRBJ2-2,TRBV11-1,TRBD2
CASSAGQGSTDTQYF,TGTGCCAGCAGTGCCGGACAGGGTAGCACAGATACGCAGTATTTT,.,TRBJ2-3,TRBV13,TRBD1
CASRFTPIYEQYF,TGCGCCAGCCGATTCACCCCTATCTACGAGCAGTACTTC,.,TRBJ2-7,TRBV5-1,.
CASSPRGYEQYF,TGTGCCAGCAGCCCCCGGGGGTACGAGCAGTACTTC,few,TRBJ2-7,TRBV6-5,.
CASSQDPASPLHF,TGCGCCAGCAGCCAAGACCCAGCCTCACCCCTCCACTTT,.,TRBJ1-6,TRBV4-1,.
CASSLRQGSYEQYF,TGTGCCAGCAGTTTAAGGCAGGGCTCCTACGAGCAGTACTTC,.,TRBJ2-7,TRBV27,.
CASSLLADYEQYF,TGTGCCAGCAGTTTATTGGCAGACTACGAGCAGTACTTC,.,TRBJ2-7,TRBV28,.
CASSGTGGSYNEQFF,TGTGCCAGCAGCGGCACAGGGGGCTCCTACAATGAGCAGTTCTTC,.,TRBJ2-1,TRBV7-9,TRBD1
CAISPGTSASYEQYF,TGTGCCATCAGCCCGGGGACTAGCGCTTCCTACGAGCAGTACTTC,.,TRBJ2-7,TRBV10-3,TRBD2
CASSFGPYEQYF,TGTGCCAGCAGTTTTGGCCCCTACGAGCAGTACTTC,.,TRBJ2-7,TRBV12-3/TRBV12-4,.
CASSITENNEQFF,TGTGCCAGTAGTATAACAGAAAACAATGAGCAGTTCTTC,.,TRBJ2-1,TRBV19,.
CSARGGGFISSYEQYF,TGCAGTGCTAGGGGGGGCGGTTTTATTAGCTCCTACGAGCAGTACTTC,.,TRBJ2-7,TRBV20-1,.
CASSPQGSYEQYF,TGTGCCAGCAGTCCTCAAGGGTCCTACGAGCAGTACTTC,few,TRBJ2-7,TRBV28,.
CSVEDGETDSSYNEQFF,TGCAGCGTTGAAGATGGAGAAACGGATAGCTCCTACAATGAGCAGTTCTTC,once,TRBJ2-1,TRBV29-1,.
CASRGGPADTQYF,TGTGCCAGCCGGGGAGGGCCGGCAGATACGCAGTATTTT,once,TRBJ2-3,TRBV6-5,TRBD2